These 8 T cell receptor beta chains were all obtained from the same sample, sequenced in a study of read filtering for tumor transcriptome and immune sequencing. Molecular barcoded adaptors covering alpha/delta and beta/gamma chains were used on roughly 400 ng RNA. Each CDR3 protein is one row after TCRdb ran MiXCR on the reads. The sample gives 9,000 to 9,500 distinct CDR3 sequences, roughly 15% of which show up once; about 25% is in the top ten. Sequencing was done on a sample of a population of CD138-negative cells sorted from bone marrow. The receptors were sampled from a donor at least 40 years old with multiple myeloma.

This clonotype counts as medium-sized. J is TRBJ2-5 and V is TRBV20-1; D is possibly TRBD1 or TRBD2 (5 bases each). CDR1 DFQATT and CDR2 SNEGSKA come from the germline V gene (reference sequence). Trimming shortened V by 6 bases and J by 1 base, and 15 bases separated the two germline ends. This CDR3 spans 14 amino acids. CDR3 sequence: CSAQDRDGQETQYF. CDR3 DNA: TGCAGTGCCCAAGACCGGGACGGCCAAGAGACCCAGTACTTC.

This clonotype has ten or more counts. The rearrangement links TRBV20-1 to TRBJ2-3; D possibly matches TRBD1 or TRBD2 (5 bases each). This CDR3 has 15 residues. The V end was cut by 2 bases, the J end by 1 base, with 13 bases between. The V gene's germline CDR1 is DFQATT and CDR2 SNEGSKA (reference sequence). The chain's CDR3 is CSARSRGGGTDTQYF. In DNA form, the CDR3 reads TGCAGTGCTAGATCCCGGGGCGGAGGCACAGATACGCAGTATTTT.

With respect to this clonotype: Only one base separates this from a far larger clonotype, so it likely reflects a read error. The chain joins TRBV5-4 to TRBJ2-1; 7 bases are shared with TRBD2. Germline trimming cut 0 bases from V and 11 bases from J; bases unmatched to any gene: 11. Germline CDR1 reads SGHNT; CDR2 reads YYREEE (reference sequence). The CDR3 runs 15 residues. This CDR3 is CASSLERDESSKQFF. The CDR3 nucleotides are TGTGCCAGCAGCTTGGAGCGGGATGAGAGCAGTAAGCAGTTCTTC.

This clonotype was seen at least ten times. One end of the junction fails to match germline, which may point to a read error. The chain is built from TRBV20-1 and TRBJ2-5; the match to TRBD1 covers 7 bases. The DNA end favors TRBJ2-1, so the J call may be wrong. Germline lookup yields CDR1 DFQATT and CDR2 SNEGSKA (reference sequence). The CDR3 has 13 amino acids. The CDR3 spells CGARDFQGQTQFF. The CDR3 nucleotides are TGCGGTGCTAGAGATTTCCAGGGACAGACCCAGTTCTTC.

This clonotype was observed a few times. As the CDR3 is not closed by the conserved phenylalanine or tryptophan, this likely results from a read error. It is unclear where the CDR3 begins or ends on the DNA, so no DNA is shown, and the CDR3 is as TCRdb lists it. The chain recombines TRBV4-3 with TRBJ2-1. Germline V gene lookup returns CDR1 LGHNA and CDR2 YSLEER. Both ends counted, the CDR3 spans 13 residues. The CDR3 loop reads CASSQVRDNEQLC.

This clonotype was observed at least ten times. The chain combines TRBV19 with TRBJ2-5; TRBD2 matches 9 bases. CDR1 and CDR2 (germline): LNHDA, SQIVND (reference sequence). CDR3 size: 16 residues. The V and J ends lost 1 base and 6 bases, in that order; junction bases with no gene match: 9. The CDR3 spells CASSIAPSGGIKTQYF. The DNA of the CDR3 is TGTGCCAGTAGTATAGCTCCCAGCGGGGGGATAAAGACCCAGTACTTC.

This clonotype was observed many times. This chain links TRBV12-3 or TRBV12-4 with TRBJ2-5; D remains ambiguous. CDR3 length: 12 residues. The ends were cut back, 5 bases at V and 5 bases at J, with 9 bases in the middle. The CDR3 nucleotides read TGTGCCAGCAGTCGGAGCAGTGAGACCCAGTACTTC. Its protein is CASSRSSETQYF.

This clonotype was seen a handful of times. A read error is likely here: a far larger clone is one base away. V is TRBV10-3 and J is TRBJ2-1; a weak D match, TRBD1 (5 bases). The CDR3 spans 13 residues. Trimming removed 5 bases from V and 8 bases from J, with 13 bases in between. In germline, CDR1 is ENHRY, CDR2 SYGVKD. The CDR3 region is CAISYSGADEQFF. The CDR3 DNA reads as TGTGCCATCAGTTATAGTGGGGCCGATGAGCAGTTCTTC.